This T cell receptor beta chain is drawn from a study of regulatory T cells in long-lasting Graves disease. Study-level findings and limits: In persistent patients, shared public clonotypes (approximately 3,000) outnumbered those in new patients (966).

As for time point: persistent/refractory GD, antithyroid drugs over 5 years with positive TRAb. Generation of the TCR library employed RNA extracted from PBMCs. Graves' disease diagnoses followed American Thyroid Association guidelines. EDTA tubes received approximately 9 milliliters of drawn peripheral blood. iRepertoire HTBI primers and Arm-PCR of CDR3 regions built TCR beta libraries. TCRdb re-called the multiplex PCR reads through MiXCR, storing one row per CDR3 protein. The repertoire holds about 470,000 distinct CDR3 sequences, with about 22% as singletons. This clonotype turned up a few times. Its cognate antigen is unknown. This CDR3 has 14 amino acids. Germline loops: CDR1 MNHNS, CDR2 SASEGT. Trimming took off 2 bases at V and 3 bases at J, with 7 bases between the two ends.

This clonotype originated in a female donor with Graves disease. The genes are TRBV6-1 and TRBJ2-2; tentative D call: TRBD1 (5 bases). Specimen: peripheral blood mononuclear cells (PBMCs), collected when the disease was refractory, from a patient treated with antithyroid drugs. This CDR3 reads CASSEWGHTGELFF. CDR3 sequence (DNA): TGTGCCAGCAGTGAATGGGGCCACACCGGGGAGCTGTTTTTT.